The 21 T cell receptor beta chains given below trace back to one sample, sequenced in a study of T cells in Graves' hyperthyroidism and ophthalmopathy. It was RNA transcripts that yielded the amplified TCR beta CDR3 regions. In the first-round RT-PCR of the TCR CDR3, the HTBI primer set was used. MiXCR, run by TCRdb on the multiplex PCR reads, gives a single entry per CDR3 protein. This sample carries 690,000 or so distinct CDR3 sequences, over 15% of them seen once, and the ten largest clones take approximately 15%. Sequenced material: blood. The receptors were gathered from a woman in her 50s with Graves' hyperthyroidism that later progressed to Graves' ophthalmopathy.

This rearrangement joins TRBV7-6 to TRBJ1-2; 9 bases agree with TRBD1. With 5 bases clipped from V and 3 bases from J, the junction kept 7 bases outside the gene matches. The germline CDR1 and CDR2 sequences are SGHVS and FNYEAQ. The CDR3 is made up of 15 amino acids. The CDR3 loop reads CASSPTGTGYYGYTF. The CDR3 nucleotides read TGTGCCAGCAGCCCGACCGGGACAGGGTACTATGGCTACACCTTC.

This clonotype has ten or more counts. V and J are TRBV12-3 or TRBV12-4 and TRBJ2-7; maybe TRBD1 (6 bases). Trimming left V 5 bases short and J 4 bases short, with 15 bases between. The CDR3 length is 14 residues. CDR3: CASSLSQGKYEQYF. As DNA, the CDR3 is TGTGCCAGCAGTCTGAGTCAGGGGAAGTACGAGCAGTACTTC.

Only one count was recorded for this clonotype. V and J are TRBV6-2 or TRBV6-3 and TRBJ2-3; 8 positions agree with TRBD2. This CDR3 spans 15 amino acids. CDR1 is MNHEY and CDR2 is SVGEGT in the germline V gene. Losses at the gene ends were 6 bases for V and 5 bases for J; bases not matched to a gene: 10. The CDR3 region is CASRDGGAFIDTQYF. The DNA of the CDR3 is TGTGCCAGCAGAGACGGGGGGGCCTTTATAGATACGCAGTATTTT.

J is TRBJ2-2 and V is TRBV27; a weak D match, TRBD2 (5 bases). Germline CDR1 reads MNHEY; CDR2 reads SMNVEV (reference sequence). Trimming took 2 bases from V and 5 from J, leaving 9 bases between them. This CDR3 contains 14 residues. In nucleotides, the CDR3 is TGTGCCAGCAGTTTACTAGCCCCTACCGGGGAGCTGTTTTTT. This codes for CASSLLAPTGELFF.

The CDR3: CASSSGSGGYSYEQYF. The CDR3 DNA is TGTGCCAGCAGTTCGGGGAGCGGGGGATACTCCTACGAGCAGTACTTC. This chain connects TRBV2 to TRBJ2-7; TRBD2 agrees at 8 bases. The J segment lost 0 bases and the V segment lost 5 bases, leaving 9 bases of the junction unmatched. The germline CDR1 and CDR2 sequences are SNHLY and FYNNEI. CDR3 length: 16 residues.

V usage is TRBV20-1 and J usage is TRBJ2-3; 7 bases are a match to TRBD1. Germline CDR1 reads DFQATT; CDR2 reads SNEGSKA (reference sequence). The CDR3 is 12 residues long. V lost 3 bases to trimming and J lost 4 bases; unmatched junction nucleotides: 1. The CDR3 region is CSASDRADTQYF. CDR3 nucleotide sequence: TGCAGTGCTAGCGACAGGGCAGATACGCAGTATTTT.

The chain is built from TRBV12-3 or TRBV12-4 and TRBJ2-2; unclear D gene. V lost 3 bases and J 7 bases, leaving 12 bases between the germline ends. CDR3 length equals 14 residues. The CDR3 DNA is TGTGCCAGCAGTTTCCCCCCCGGCAGCGGGGAGCTGTTTTTT. It yields the protein CASSFPPGSGELFF.

This clonotype occurred a few times. This rearrangement joins TRBV6-5 to TRBJ2-5, with 7 bases lining up with TRBD1. The CDR3 is 17 residues long. The trim removed 0 bases at V and 2 bases at J, leaving 9 bases unmatched. Germline V gives CDR1 MNHEY, CDR2 SVGAGI. CDR3 in amino acids: CASSYSFTPTGQETQYF. The CDR3 nucleotides are TGTGCCAGCAGTTACTCGTTTACCCCGACAGGGCAAGAGACCCAGTACTTC.

This chain uses TRBV29-1 with TRBJ1-2, with D perhaps TRBD1 (5 bases). V was trimmed by 3 bases and J by 4 bases, leaving 15 bases between them. This CDR3 is 14 amino acids long. The germline V gene encodes CDR1 SQVTM and CDR2 ANQGSEA. The CDR3: CSVDASGAVYGYTF. The CDR3 nucleotides read TGCAGCGTTGACGCCTCCGGGGCCGTCTATGGCTACACCTTC.

A few counts support this clonotype. The chain employs TRBV19 and TRBJ1-1; 9 bases map to TRBD1. This CDR3 comprises 17 residues. Trimming at V came to 5 bases and at J to 5 bases, leaving 15 bases not matched to a gene. The germline V gene encodes CDR1 LNHDA and CDR2 SQIVND (reference sequence). CDR3 nucleotides: TGTGCCAGTAGTCCCGGACAGGGGCGCAACCTTTGGACTGAAGCTTTCTTT. This encodes CASSPGQGRNLWTEAFF.

This clonotype was observed at least ten times. The chain is built from TRBV5-1 and TRBJ2-7, with 11 positions matching TRBD2. This CDR3 spans 14 amino acids. Trimming took 1 base from V and 4 from J; bases not matched to a gene: 1. Germline V gene data show CDR1 as SGHRS and CDR2 as YFSETQ. CDR3 sequence reads: CASSLRLAGYEQYF. CDR3 sequence (DNA): TGCGCCAGCAGCTTGAGACTAGCGGGGTACGAGCAGTACTTC. Using reference TRBV5-1 and TRBJ2-7 for the parts outside the CDR3, the full variable domain is KAGVTQTPRYLIKTRGQQVTLSCSPISGHRSVSWYQQTPGQGLQFLFEYFSETQRNKGNFPGRFSGRQFSNSRSEMNVSTLELGDSALYLCASSLRLAGYEQYFGPGTRLTVT.

The CDR3 loop is CSAKGGAGRLYGYTF. The CDR3 nucleotides are TGCAGTGCTAAGGGGGGGGCAGGAAGACTCTATGGCTACACCTTC. V and J are TRBV20-1 and TRBJ1-2, with D tentatively TRBD1 (6 bases). V lost 4 bases to trimming and J lost 4 bases, with 19 bases between them. CDR1 and CDR2 (germline): DFQATT, SNEGSKA (reference sequence). The CDR3 contains 15 residues.

This clonotype was seen only a few times. V gene TRBV6-2 or TRBV6-3 combines with J gene TRBJ1-2, with D possibly matching TRBD1 (6 bases). CDR1 MNHEY and CDR2 SVGEGT come from the germline V gene. Trimming stripped 5 bases from V and 8 bases from J, with 18 bases between. CDR3 length: 14 residues. CDR3 protein: CASSRGTSLDGYTF. The CDR3 coding sequence is TGTGCCAGCAGTAGGGGGACCAGCTTAGACGGCTACACCTTC.

V and J are TRBV5-1 and TRBJ1-2; TRBD1 might be the D (5 bases). V was cut by 4 bases and J by 5 bases, with 15 bases left in between. The CDR3 totals 14 residues. Germline CDR1 SGHRS, CDR2 YFSETQ. The CDR3 sequence: CASSQRGIRYGYTF. CDR3 nucleotide sequence: TGCGCCAGCAGCCAAAGGGGTATTAGGTATGGCTACACCTTC.

As regards this clonotype: A much larger clone differs by one base, so this may be a read error. J is TRBJ2-5 and V is TRBV7-8, with D perhaps being TRBD1 or TRBD2 (6 bases each). The CDR3 has 15 amino acids. The germline V gene encodes CDR1 SGHVS and CDR2 FQNEAQ. Trimming removed 1 base at V and 7 bases at J, with 16 bases between. CDR3 coding DNA: TGTGCCAGCAGCTTAGTTCGGGGGCCTCAATGGACCCAGTACTTC. Amino acid sequence: CASSLVRGPQWTQYF. The variable domain in full, with the rest retrieved from reference TRBV7-8 and TRBJ2-5, is GAGVSQSPRYKVAKRGQDVALRCDPISGHVSLFWYQQALGQGPEFLTYFQNEAQLDKSGLPSDRFFAERPEGSVSTLKIQRTQQEDSAVYLCASSLVRGPQWTQYFGPGTRLLVL.

This clonotype was seen at least ten times. This chain joins TRBV20-1 and TRBJ1-5, with TRBD1 matching 9 bases. Germline V gene data show CDR1 as DFQATT and CDR2 as SNEGSKA (reference sequence). This CDR3 region has 16 residues. Trimming at V came to 5 bases and at J to 3 bases, leaving 11 bases not matched to a gene. This CDR3 reads CSASPGQGTFNQPQHF. As DNA, the CDR3 is TGCAGTGCTTCACCGGGACAGGGAACTTTCAATCAGCCCCAGCATTTT.

The CDR3 coding sequence is TGTGCCAGCAGTCCGATCCTCTCGGCCTCCTACAATGAGCAGTTCTTC. The encoded protein is CASSPILSASYNEQFF. The chain employs TRBV27 and TRBJ2-1; no firm D call. V was shortened by 5 bases and J by 0 bases, with 14 bases between the two germline ends. Per germline, CDR1 MNHEY and CDR2 SMNVEV (reference sequence). The CDR3 contains 16 residues.

The V call is TRBV5-1, the J call TRBJ2-3; D is perhaps TRBD1 or TRBD2 (5 bases each). The V gene's germline CDR1 is SGHRS and CDR2 YFSETQ. The CDR3 is 15 amino acids. Trimming removed 3 bases at V and 1 base at J, with 12 bases between. The CDR3 is CASSWDGRCTDTQYF. The CDR3 region has the DNA TGCGCCAGCAGCTGGGACGGACGGTGCACAGATACGCAGTATTTT.

This clonotype was seen many times. The J gene is TRBJ1-2, the V gene TRBV12-3 or TRBV12-4, with 9 bases identical to TRBD1. V trimming: 6 bases; J trimming: 7 bases; junction bases outside the gene matches: 6. The CDR3 extends over 13 amino acids. The CDR3 loop is CASSPGTGTGYTF. The CDR3 bases are TGTGCCAGCAGCCCGGGGACAGGGACTGGCTACACCTTC.

V gene TRBV12-3 or TRBV12-4 combines with J gene TRBJ1-1; 10 positions agree with TRBD1. The CDR3 extends over 14 amino acids. The J segment lost 6 bases and the V segment lost 3 bases, leaving 4 bases of the junction unmatched. The CDR3 sequence: CASSFPGTGAEAFF. The DNA of the CDR3 is TGTGCCAGCAGTTTCCCCGGGACAGGGGCTGAAGCTTTCTTT.

This chain connects TRBV6-1 to TRBJ1-2, with D perhaps matching TRBD1 (5 bases). Germline V lookup: CDR1 MNHNS, CDR2 SASEGT. V shed 1 base and J shed 5 bases, with 8 bases lying between them. The CDR3 spans 13 residues. The CDR3 bases are TGTGCCAGCAGTGAAGAGGGGTGGTATGGCTACACCTTC. Translated, it gives CASSEEGWYGYTF.